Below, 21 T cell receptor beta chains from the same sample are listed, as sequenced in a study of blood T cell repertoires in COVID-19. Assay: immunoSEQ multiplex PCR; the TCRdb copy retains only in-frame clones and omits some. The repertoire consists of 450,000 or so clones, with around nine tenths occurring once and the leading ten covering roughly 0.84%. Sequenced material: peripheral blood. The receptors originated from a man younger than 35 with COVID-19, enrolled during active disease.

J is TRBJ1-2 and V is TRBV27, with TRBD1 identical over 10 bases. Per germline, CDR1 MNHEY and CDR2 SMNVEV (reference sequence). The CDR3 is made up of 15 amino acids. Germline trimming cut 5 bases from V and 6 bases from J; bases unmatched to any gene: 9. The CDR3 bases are TGTGCCAGCAGTCCGAGACAGGGGGCGCCCCATGGCTACACCTTC. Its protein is CASSPRQGAPHGYTF.

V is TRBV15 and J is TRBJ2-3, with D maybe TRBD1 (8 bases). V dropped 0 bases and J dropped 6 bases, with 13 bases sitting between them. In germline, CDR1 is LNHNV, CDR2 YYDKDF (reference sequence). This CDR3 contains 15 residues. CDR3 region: CATSRDDRGGDTQYF. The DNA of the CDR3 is TGTGCCACCAGCAGAGATGACAGGGGAGGGGATACGCAGTATTTT.

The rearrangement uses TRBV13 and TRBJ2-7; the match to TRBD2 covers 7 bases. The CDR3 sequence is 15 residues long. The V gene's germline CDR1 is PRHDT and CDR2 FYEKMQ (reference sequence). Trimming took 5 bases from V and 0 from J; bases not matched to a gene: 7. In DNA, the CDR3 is TGTGCCAGCAGCAAGGCGGGGGACCTCTCCTACGAGCAGTACTTC. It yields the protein CASSKAGDLSYEQYF.

Written as DNA, the CDR3 is TGTGCCAGCAGTTACGAATATTCCGGGTTTCGTTATGGCTACACCTTC. Encoded protein: CASSYEYSGFRYGYTF. This rearrangement joins TRBV6-5 to TRBJ1-2; unclear D gene. The CDR3 covers 16 residues. Trimming removed 2 bases at V and 5 bases at J, with 18 bases between. Germline V gene lookup returns CDR1 MNHEY and CDR2 SVGAGI.

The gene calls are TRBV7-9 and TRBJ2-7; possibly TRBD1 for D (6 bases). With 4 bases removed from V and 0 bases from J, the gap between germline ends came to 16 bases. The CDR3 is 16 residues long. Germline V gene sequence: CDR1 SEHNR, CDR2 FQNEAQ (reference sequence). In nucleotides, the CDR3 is TGTGCCAGCAGCTCGGACCCAGGGGTAAGCTCCTACGAGCAGTACTTC. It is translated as CASSSDPGVSSYEQYF.

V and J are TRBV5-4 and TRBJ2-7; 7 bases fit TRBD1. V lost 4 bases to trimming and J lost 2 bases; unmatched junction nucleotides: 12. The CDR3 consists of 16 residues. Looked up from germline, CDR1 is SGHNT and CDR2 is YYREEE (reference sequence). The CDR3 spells CASSVQNRGQTYEQYF. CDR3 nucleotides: TGTGCCAGCAGCGTCCAAAACAGGGGCCAAACCTACGAGCAGTACTTC. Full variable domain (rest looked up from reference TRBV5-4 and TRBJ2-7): ETGVTQSPTHLIKTRGQQVTLRCSSQSGHNTVSWYQQALGQGPQFIFQYYREEENGRGNFPPRFSGLQFPNYSSELNVNALELDDSALYLCASSVQNRGQTYEQYFGPGTRLTVT.

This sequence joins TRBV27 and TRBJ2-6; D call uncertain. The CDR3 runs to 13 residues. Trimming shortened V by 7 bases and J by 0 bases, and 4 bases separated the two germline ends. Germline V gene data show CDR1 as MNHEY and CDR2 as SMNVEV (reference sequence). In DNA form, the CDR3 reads TGTGCCAGCACCAACTCTGGGGCCAACGTCCTGACTTTC. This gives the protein CASTNSGANVLTF.

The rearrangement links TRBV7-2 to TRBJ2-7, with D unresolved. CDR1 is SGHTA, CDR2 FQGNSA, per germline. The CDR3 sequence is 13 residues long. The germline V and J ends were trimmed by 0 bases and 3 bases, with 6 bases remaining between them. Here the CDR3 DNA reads TGTGCCAGCAGCTTAGCACAGATCTACGAGCAGTACTTC. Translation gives CASSLAQIYEQYF.

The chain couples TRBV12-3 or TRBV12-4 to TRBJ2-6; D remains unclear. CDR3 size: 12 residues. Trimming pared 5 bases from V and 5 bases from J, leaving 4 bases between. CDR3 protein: CASSPRANVLTF. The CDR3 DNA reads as TGTGCCAGCAGTCCAAGGGCCAACGTCCTGACTTTC.

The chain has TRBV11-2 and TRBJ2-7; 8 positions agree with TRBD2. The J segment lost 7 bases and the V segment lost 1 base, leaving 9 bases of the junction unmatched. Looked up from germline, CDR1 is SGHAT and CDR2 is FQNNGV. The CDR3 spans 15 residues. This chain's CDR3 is CASSLVRLAGEEQYF. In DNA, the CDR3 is TGTGCCAGCAGCTTAGTACGGCTAGCGGGCGAGGAGCAGTACTTC.

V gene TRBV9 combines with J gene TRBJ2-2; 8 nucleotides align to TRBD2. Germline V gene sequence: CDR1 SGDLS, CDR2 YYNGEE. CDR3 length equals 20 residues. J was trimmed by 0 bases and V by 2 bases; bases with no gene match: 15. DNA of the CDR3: TGTGCCAGCAGCGTCGCCCCTGGACGGGAGGGCTCGGCGAACACCGGGGAGCTGTTTTTT. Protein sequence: CASSVAPGREGSANTGELFF.

The CDR3, as DNA: TGTGCCAGTAGTATAGAGGCGGCTAGCACAGATACGCAGTATTTT. This encodes CASSIEAASTDTQYF. The chain is built from TRBV19 and TRBJ2-3; unclear D gene. Germline CDR1 and CDR2: LNHDA and SQIVND (reference sequence). Deletions cut 0 bases from V and 0 bases from J, with 7 bases between. CDR3 size: 15 residues.

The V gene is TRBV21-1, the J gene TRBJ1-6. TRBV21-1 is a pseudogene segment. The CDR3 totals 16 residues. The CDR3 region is CASPPRDCYYNSPLHF. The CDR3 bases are TGTGCCAGCCCCCCCCGGGACTGTTATTATAATTCACCCCTCCACTTT.

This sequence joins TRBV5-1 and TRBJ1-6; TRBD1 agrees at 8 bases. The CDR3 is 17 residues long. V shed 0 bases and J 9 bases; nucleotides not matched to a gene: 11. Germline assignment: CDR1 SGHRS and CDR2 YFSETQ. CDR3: CASSLGNGGQGSSPLHF. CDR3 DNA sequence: TGCGCCAGCAGCTTGGGAAATGGTGGACAGGGAAGTTCACCCCTCCACTTT.

CDR3 coding DNA: TGTGCCAGCAGCTTAGGCGGACAGGGACTTAGCAATCAGCCCCAGCATTTT. Its translation is CASSLGGQGLSNQPQHF. The rearrangement uses TRBV7-9 and TRBJ1-5; 8 bases align to TRBD1. Per the germline V gene, CDR1 is SEHNR and CDR2 is FQNEAQ (reference sequence). The length of the CDR3 is 17 residues. V shed 1 base, J shed 0 bases, and the junction held 5 bases outside the gene matches.

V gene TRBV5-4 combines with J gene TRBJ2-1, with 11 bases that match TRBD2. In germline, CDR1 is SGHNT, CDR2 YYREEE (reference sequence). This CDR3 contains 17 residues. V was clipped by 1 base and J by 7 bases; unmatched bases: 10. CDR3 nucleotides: TGTGCCAGCAGCTTGTATGCGCTGGCTAGCGGGGGGAATGAGCAGTTCTTC. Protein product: CASSLYALASGGNEQFF.

CDR3 DNA: TGTGCCAGCAGGGGGGACAGGGAGAGGTTAGACGAGCAGTACTTC. It translates to CASRGDRERLDEQYF. The chain combines TRBV4-2 with TRBJ2-7, with 9 positions matching TRBD1. Germline-derived CDR1 and CDR2 are LGHNA and YNFKEQ. The CDR3 is 15 residues long. The V segment lost 6 bases and the J segment 5 bases; nucleotides outside the gene matches: 11.

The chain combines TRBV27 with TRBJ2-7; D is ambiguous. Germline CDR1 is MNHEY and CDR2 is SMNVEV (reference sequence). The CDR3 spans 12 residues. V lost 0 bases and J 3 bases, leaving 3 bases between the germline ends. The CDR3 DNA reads TGTGCCAGCAGTTTATCCGGCTACGAGCAGTACTTC. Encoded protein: CASSLSGYEQYF.

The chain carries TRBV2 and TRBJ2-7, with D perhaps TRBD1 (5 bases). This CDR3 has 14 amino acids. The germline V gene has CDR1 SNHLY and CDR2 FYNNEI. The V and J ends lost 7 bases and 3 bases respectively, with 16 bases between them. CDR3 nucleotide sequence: TGTGCCAGCACTCCCAGGGATAGGCGCTACGAGCAGTACTTC. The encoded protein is CASTPRDRRYEQYF.

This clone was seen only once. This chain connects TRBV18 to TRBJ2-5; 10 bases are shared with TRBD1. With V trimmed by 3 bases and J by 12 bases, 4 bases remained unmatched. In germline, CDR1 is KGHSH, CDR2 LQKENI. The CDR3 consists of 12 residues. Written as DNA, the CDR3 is TGTGCCAGCTCACCCCCGGGACAGGGGAAGTACTTC. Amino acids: CASSPPGQGKYF.

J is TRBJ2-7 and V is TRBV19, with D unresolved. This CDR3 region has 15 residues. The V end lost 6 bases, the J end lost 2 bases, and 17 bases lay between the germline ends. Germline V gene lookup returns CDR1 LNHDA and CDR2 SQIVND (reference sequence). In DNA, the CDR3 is TGTGCCAGTAGCGACTCCGGGTCGCGTCCCTACGAGCAGTACTTC. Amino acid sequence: CASSDSGSRPYEQYF.